These T cell receptor beta chains were read from a single sample in a study of control samples from healthy donors and cancer patients. The data were produced by immunoSEQ multiplex PCR, yet TCRdb's version contains in-frame clones alone and is incomplete. The repertoire has 90,000 to 130,000 clones, 70% to 90% of them found once; the top ten carry roughly 4%. Sequenced input: PBMCs. The receptors shown here come from a woman aged 60-70 years with lung cancer. CDR3s include the opening cysteine and the closing phenylalanine or tryptophan. D genes are given only for firm matches. Only some rows state a clone size, as once, few, many or a class for expanded clones.

>TRBJ2-4|TRBV5-1|once|-
CASRGDPNIQYF
TGCGCCAGCAGAGGGGATCCGAACATTCAGTACTTC
>TRBJ2-6|TRBV7-8|-|TRBD1
CASSQDRGWGGANVLTF
TGTGCCAGCAGCCAGGACAGGGGTTGGGGTGGGGCCAACGTCCTGACTTTC
>TRBJ2-1|TRBV5-6|few|TRBD2
CASSGTSGYSYNEQFF
TGTGCCAGCAGCGGGACTAGCGGCTATTCCTACAATGAGCAGTTCTTC
>TRBJ1-2|TRBV5-6|-|TRBD1
CASRRDRLNYGYTF
TGTGCCAGCAGAAGGGACAGACTAAACTATGGCTACACCTTC
>TRBJ2-7|TRBV30|-|TRBD2
CAWSVRGLASYEQYF
TGTGCCTGGAGTGTTCGAGGACTAGCGAGCTACGAGCAGTACTTC
>TRBJ1-2|TRBV6-6|-|-
CASWEARVRSYGYTF
TGTGCCAGCTGGGAGGCCAGGGTTCGATCCTATGGCTACACCTTC
>TRBJ2-1|TRBV3-1/TRBV3-2|-|-
CASILSSNNEQFF
TGTGCCAGCATTCTATCTTCAAACAATGAGCAGTTCTTC
>TRBJ1-5|TRBV2|-|TRBD1
CASRKTGGSQPQHF
TGTGCCAGCAGGAAAACAGGGGGTTCGCAGCCCCAGCATTTT
>TRBJ2-7|TRBV3-1/TRBV3-2|-|-
CASSQAYEQYF
TGTGCCAGCAGCCAAGCCTACGAGCAGTACTTC
>TRBJ2-3|TRBV6-6|-|TRBD2
CASRRSGGTDTQYF
TGTGCCAGCAGACGCAGCGGGGGCACAGATACGCAGTATTTT
>TRBJ2-3|TRBV12-3/TRBV12-4|-|-
CASSPQDTQYF
TGTGCCAGCAGTCCCCAAGATACGCAGTATTTT
>TRBJ1-4|TRBV7-6|-|-
CASSSQVGSNEKLFF
TGTGCCAGCAGCTCACAGGTCGGGTCTAATGAAAAACTGTTTTTT
>TRBJ2-3|TRBV7-2|-|-
CASSQSTDTQYF
TGTGCCAGCAGTCAAAGCACAGATACGCAGTATTTT
>TRBJ1-6|TRBV28|-|TRBD1
CASSLFGQGNSPLHF
TGTGCCAGCAGTTTATTTGGACAGGGAAATTCACCCCTCCACTTT
>TRBJ1-1|TRBV7-9|-|-
CASSSSGWNTEAFF
TGTGCCAGCAGCTCCTCGGGCTGGAACACTGAAGCTTTCTTT
>TRBJ1-4|TRBV15|-|-
CATSRDGPAADEKLFF
TGTGCCACCAGCAGAGATGGCCCCGCAGCCGATGAAAAACTGTTTTTT
>TRBJ2-4|TRBV9|-|-
CASSVDGGSDIQYF
TGTGCCAGCAGCGTAGATGGGGGGTCGGACATTCAGTACTTC
>TRBJ2-2|TRBV5-1|-|TRBD2
CASSGGTSGTGELFF
TGCGCCAGCAGCGGCGGGACTAGCGGCACCGGGGAGCTGTTTTTT
>TRBJ1-6|TRBV7-2|-|TRBD1
CASSERQGRGSPLHF
TGTGCCAGCAGCGAACGACAGGGTAGGGGTTCACCCCTCCACTTT
>TRBJ1-1|TRBV14|once|-
CASSQDWAGRRTEAFF
TGTGCCAGCAGCCAAGATTGGGCAGGTCGAAGGACTGAAGCTTTCTTT
>TRBJ2-1|TRBV6-2/TRBV6-3|-|-
CASSYSGTHNEQFF
TGTGCCAGCAGTTACTCAGGGACTCACAATGAGCAGTTCTTC
>TRBJ1-5|TRBV19|once|TRBD1
CASSGTDSSFYSNQPQHF
TGTGCCAGTAGTGGGACAGACAGCTCGTTCTATAGCAATCAGCCCCAGCATTTT
>TRBJ2-3|TRBV7-9|-|TRBD2
CASSLGLAGDADTQYF
TGTGCCAGCAGCCTGGGACTAGCGGGTGATGCAGATACGCAGTATTTT
>TRBJ2-7|TRBV6-5|-|-
CASSSNWGGQYF
TGTGCCAGCAGTTCCAATTGGGGCGGGCAGTACTTC
>TRBJ2-1|TRBV15|-|TRBD2
CATSSPGLANNEQFF
TGTGCCACCAGCTCTCCGGGACTAGCAAACAATGAGCAGTTCTTC
>TRBJ1-1|TRBV7-2|-|-
CASSPGHQNTEAFF
TGTGCCAGCAGCCCGGGACACCAGAACACTGAAGCTTTCTTT
>TRBJ1-6|TRBV5-4|-|TRBD1
CASSSGTVSSYNSPLHF
TGTGCCAGCAGCTCCGGGACAGTAAGCTCCTATAATTCACCCCTCCACTTT
>TRBJ2-7|TRBV18|-|-
CASSKGSYEQYF
TGTGCCAGCTCCAAGGGGTCGTACGAGCAGTACTTC
>TRBJ1-2|TRBV4-1|-|-
CASSQGGEIYGYTF
TGCGCCAGCAGCCAAGGAGGGGAGATCTATGGCTACACCTTC
>TRBJ2-3|TRBV5-1|-|TRBD1
CASSEGTATSTDTQYF
TGCGCCAGCAGCGAAGGGACAGCTACTAGCACAGATACGCAGTATTTT
>TRBJ2-7|TRBV7-9|few|TRBD2
CASRTSGGADEQYF
TGTGCCAGCAGAACTAGCGGGGGGGCCGACGAGCAGTACTTC
>TRBJ1-1|TRBV11-2|-|-
CASSFNRNTEAFF
TGTGCCAGCAGCTTTAACAGGAACACTGAAGCTTTCTTT
>TRBJ1-3|TRBV28|few|-
CASSPRTGGNTIYF
TGTGCCAGCAGTCCCCGGACGGGAGGAAACACCATATATTTT
>TRBJ1-5|TRBV7-8|-|-
CASSRTASSNQPQHF
TGTGCCAGCAGCCGGACAGCTTCTAGCAATCAGCCCCAGCATTTT